The present entry profiles one T cell receptor (beta chain) with its context. Its target is not known. The sample is drawn from a study of T-cell memory formation after mild COVID-19. Points from the study as a whole: Contracting clones from day 15 to 85 had balanced CD4/CD8; later expanders favoured CD4+.

Germline lookup yields CDR1 MNHEY and CDR2 SVGAGI. This CDR3 has 15 residues. Trimming removed 0 bases from V and 9 bases from J, with 12 bases in between. TCRdb fed the 5' RACE reads into MiXCR, producing one record per CDR3 protein. The sample shows about 150,000 distinct CDR3 sequences, 13% of them seen only once. The sequence was obtained from a man aged 18 to 29 who had mild COVID-19 (a few samples of this study predate the infection). Cell type and time point are not known. The sample consisted of PBMCs or a T cell subset sorted from them (not recorded which). The V and J genes are TRBV6-5 and TRBJ1-6; a possible D gene is TRBD1 (5 bases). The CDR3 is CASSYSGLDGSPLHF. The CDR3 region has the DNA TGTGCCAGCAGTTACTCGGGACTGGACGGTTCACCCCTCCACTTT.